This TCR beta chain was identified during a study of blood T cell repertoires in COVID-19. About the study: The United States, Italy and Spain supplied acute and convalescent COVID-19 samples. Sources were T cells, B-cell-depleted T cells, or PBMCs; the material itself was cDNA or gDNA.

The germline V gene encodes CDR1 SGHDT and CDR2 YYEEEE. The CDR3 consists of 16 residues. V was clipped by 0 bases and J by 7 bases, with 18 bases between them. As handled by the study authors: How many nucleated cells were present was estimated from reference gene primer amplification. The assay was immunoSEQ multiplex PCR, and TCRdb's table has in-frame clones only and misses some. The DNA gave D and trimming, while V, J and clone size come from that table. This table holds some 120,000 clones, about 91% found once. The sequenced material came from peripheral blood. The TCR sequence derives from a woman aged 45-59 years with active or convalescent COVID-19. This rearrangement joins TRBV5-6 to TRBJ2-3; maybe TRBD2 (6 bases). CDR3 sequence: CASSLGGTAPGYTQYF. For the CDR3, the DNA is TGTGCCAGCAGCTTGGGGGGGACTGCACCGGGTTATACGCAGTATTTT.